The rows below give T cell receptor beta chains drawn from one sample of a study of T cells in Graves' hyperthyroidism and ophthalmopathy. TCRdb reprocessed the multiplex PCR reads via MiXCR and lists one record per CDR3 protein. The sample includes some 530,000 distinct CDR3 sequences, around a fifth of them seen just once. Sequenced sample: blood. The receptors derive from a woman in her 70s with Graves' ophthalmopathy. Each CDR3 is given with its conserved first and last residue. A D gene is named only where the DNA matches it firmly. Size tells how often a clone was seen (once, few, many) or the class of an expanded clone, and some rows leave it out.

d_call	cdr3_length	v_call	clone_size	j_call	cdr3_nt	cdr3_aa
.	12	TRBV6-1	few	TRBJ2-7	TGTGCCAGCTCACGGTTGGGGAACGAGCAGTACTTC	CASSRLGNEQYF
.	15	TRBV19	.	TRBJ2-3	TGTGCCAGTGCGACTTCAGATGGGTTAGGCGATACGCAGTATTTT	CASATSDGLGDTQYF
.	12	TRBV30	few	TRBJ1-4	TGTGCCTGGAGTGACAGGGATGAAAAACTGTTTTTT	CAWSDRDEKLFF
.	15	TRBV7-8	few	TRBJ2-4	TGTGCCAGCAGCTTAACTTCCTCAACGGGAAACATTCAGTACTTC	CASSLTSSTGNIQYF
TRBD2	15	TRBV6-1	.	TRBJ2-1	TGTGCCAGCAGAAACCTAGCGGGAGGCCAGAGAGAGCAGTTCTTC	CASRNLAGGQREQFF
.	11	TRBV20-1	many	TRBJ1-1	TGCAGTGCTAGAGCCCACACTGAAGCTTTCTTT	CSARAHTEAFF
.	14	TRBV7-3	.	TRBJ2-7	TGTGCCAGCAGCTCTTATCCGGGCTCCTACGAGCAGTACTTC	CASSSYPGSYEQYF
.	14	TRBV6-2/TRBV6-3	few	TRBJ1-1	TGTGCCAGCATCCCCGGGACGGTGAACACTGAAGCTTTCTTT	CASIPGTVNTEAFF
TRBD1	14	TRBV2	many	TRBJ1-2	TGTGCCAGCAGTTCTGACAGGGCCAGCTATGGCTACACCTTC	CASSSDRASYGYTF
.	16	TRBV7-3	.	TRBJ2-1	TGTGCCAGCAGAAACACGGCTCTAGCACCCTACAATGAGCAGTTCTTC	CASRNTALAPYNEQFF
.	16	TRBV6-1	few	TRBJ1-5	TGTGCCAGCACATGGGGGATAGCACATAGCAATCAGCCCCAGCATTTT	CASTWGIAHSNQPQHF
.	11	TRBV2	many	TRBJ1-1	TGTGCCAGCAGTCCACAGGTAAACGCTTTCTTT	CASSPQVNAFF
TRBD1	14	TRBV12-3/TRBV12-4	many	TRBJ1-2	TGTGCCAGCACCCCGGGACAGGGTCACTATGGCTACACCTTC	CASTPGQGHYGYTF
.	17	TRBV19	.	TRBJ2-2	TGTGCCAGTAGTATAGATCTAGGCCAGGTGGACACCGGGGAGCTGTTTTTT	CASSIDLGQVDTGELFF
.	13	TRBV2	many	TRBJ1-1	TGTGCCAGTGATAGGAGGCGAACGGGGGAAGCTTTCTTT	CASDRRRTGEAFF
.	14	TRBV12-3/TRBV12-4	.	TRBJ1-6	TGTGCCAGCAGTTTATTGGGGGCGGATTCACCCCTCCACTTT	CASSLLGADSPLHF
TRBD1	14	TRBV5-1	.	TRBJ1-4	TGCGCCAGCAGCTCCGACAGGGGTCGGGAAAAACTGTTTTTT	CASSSDRGREKLFF
.	16	TRBV30	.	TRBJ1-1	TGTGCCTGGAGTGTACGATTCTGGGACCCGGACACTGAAGCTTTCTTT	CAWSVRFWDPDTEAFF
.	8	TRBV6-1	.	TRBJ1-2	TGTGCCAGCCGAGGCTACACCTTC	CASRGYTF
.	11	TRBV30	.	TRBJ1-1	TGTGCCTGGAGTCCGACAGAGGTGGCTTTCTTT	CAWSPTEVAFF
.	12	TRBV3-1	.	TRBJ1-1	TGTGCCAGCAGGCGGGCCAACACTGAAGCTTTCTTT	CASRRANTEAFF
TRBD1	16	TRBV7-2	many	TRBJ1-6	TGTGCCAGCAGCTTAAGGACAGGGTTATCCAATTCACCCCTCCACTTT	CASSLRTGLSNSPLHF
.	14	TRBV6-2/TRBV6-3	.	TRBJ1-1	TGTGCCAGCGTCGGGGAATATGGGAACACTGAAGCTTTCTTT	CASVGEYGNTEAFF
.	16	TRBV6-1	.	TRBJ1-2	TGTGCCAGCAGTAAACACGGAATACAGGCTAACTATGGCTACACCTTC	CASSKHGIQANYGYTF
TRBD2	17	TRBV5-1	.	TRBJ2-7	TGTGCCAGCAGCCCGGGACTCTTAGCGGGAGGCCCCTACGAGCAGTACTTC	CASSPGLLAGGPYEQYF
TRBD1	15	TRBV6-1	.	TRBJ2-3	TGTGCCAGCGGATTGGGACAGGGAGGTGCAGATACGCAGTATTTT	CASGLGQGGADTQYF
TRBD2	17	TRBV6-1	.	TRBJ2-1	TGTGCCAGCAGCCACGGACTAGCGGCCCTGACCTACAATGAGCAGTTCTTC	CASSHGLAALTYNEQFF
.	17	TRBV7-3	.	TRBJ2-3	TGTGCCAGCAGCTTAACACCTTCCGGGACCCACACAGATACGCAGTATTTT	CASSLTPSGTHTDTQYF
.	15	TRBV20-1	.	TRBJ1-2	TGCAGTGCTAGAGATGGTACAGGCTGGAGCTATGGCTACACCTTC	CSARDGTGWSYGYTF
.	13	TRBV19	once	TRBJ1-1	TGTGCCAGCTCGGATACCCTGAACACTGTAGCTTTCTTT	CASSDTLNTVAFF
.	15	TRBV11-2	.	TRBJ1-1	TGTGCCAGCAGCTTAACCGGGACAATGAACACTGAAGCTTTCTTT	CASSLTGTMNTEAFF
.	15	TRBV12-3/TRBV12-4	few	TRBJ2-7	TGTGCCAGCAGTTTCGGCGACGCCATCTCCTACGAGCAGTACTTC	CASSFGDAISYEQYF
TRBD1	18	TRBV12-3/TRBV12-4	many	TRBJ1-4	TGTGCCAGCAGTTTAGGAATCGGACAGGGGGCCTCTAATGAAAAACTGTTTTTT	CASSLGIGQGASNEKLFF
.	14	TRBV6-1	many	TRBJ1-1	TGTGCCAGCAGTTACCTTCCAGGGGACACTGAAGCTTTCTTT	CASSYLPGDTEAFF
.	12	TRBV6-2/TRBV6-3	few	TRBJ2-7	TGTGCCACACGGGACACTACCTACGAGCAGTACTTC	CATRDTTYEQYF
TRBD1	16	TRBV6-2/TRBV6-3	.	TRBJ1-5	TGTGCCAGCAGTTACGCCGGACAGGGGGCAGGCCAGCCCCAGCATTTT	CASSYAGQGAGQPQHF
.	14	TRBV2	many	TRBJ2-1	TGTGCCAGCATCGGACACCGTGCCTACAATGAGCAGTTCTTC	CASIGHRAYNEQFF
.	13	TRBV3-1	.	TRBJ1-2	TGTGCCAGCAGCCAACAGGGGATACCTGGCTACACCTTC	CASSQQGIPGYTF
.	15	TRBV4-2	.	TRBJ2-7	TGTGCCAGCAGCCAAGGGGGGGATAGCGTGGGAAAGCAGTACTTC	CASSQGGDSVGKQYF
TRBD1	15	TRBV18	.	TRBJ2-7	TGTGCCAGCTCACCCTTCCAGGGGGTTTCCTACGAGCAGTACTTC	CASSPFQGVSYEQYF
.	12	TRBV27	once	TRBJ2-7	TGTGCCAGCAGTTCCCGGGGGCACGAGCAGTACTTC	CASSSRGHEQYF
.	14	TRBV28	many	TRBJ1-2	TGTGCCAGCAGTGACAATGGAGTTCTGAATGGCTACACCTTC	CASSDNGVLNGYTF
.	15	TRBV6-1	.	TRBJ2-1	TGTGCCAGCATGAGGGAGGGGGGAAACTACAATGAGCAGCTCTTC	CASMREGGNYNEQLF
TRBD1	15	TRBV20-1	.	TRBJ1-6	TGCAGTGCTCGAATACAGGGGGAGTCGAATTCACCCCTCCACTTT	CSARIQGESNSPLHF
.	13	TRBV19	.	TRBJ2-5	TGTGCCAGTAGTAACGGGTTAGGGAAGACCCAGTACTTC	CASSNGLGKTQYF